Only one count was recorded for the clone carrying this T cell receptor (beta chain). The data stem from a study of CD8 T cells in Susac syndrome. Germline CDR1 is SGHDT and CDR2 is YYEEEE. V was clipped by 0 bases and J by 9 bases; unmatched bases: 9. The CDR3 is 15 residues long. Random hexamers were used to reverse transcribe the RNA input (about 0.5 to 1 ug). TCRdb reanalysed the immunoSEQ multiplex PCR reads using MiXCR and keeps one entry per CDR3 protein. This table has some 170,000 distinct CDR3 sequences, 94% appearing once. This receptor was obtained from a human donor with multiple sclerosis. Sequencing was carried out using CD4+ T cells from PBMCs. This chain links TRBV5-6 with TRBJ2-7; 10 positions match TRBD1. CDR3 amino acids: CASSLADRGRGGQYF. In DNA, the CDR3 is TGTGCCAGCAGCTTGGCTGACAGGGGGCGTGGGGGGCAGTACTTC.